This TCR beta chain was sequenced for a study of T cell responses to AZD1222 COVID-19 vaccine. Concerning this clone itself: The antigen is unknown.

Per germline, CDR1 SGDLS and CDR2 YYNGEE. The V and J ends lost 1 base and 2 bases respectively, with 15 bases between them. This CDR3 is built from 17 residues. Notes on the study in general: Donors, mostly white British, included more females; clonal diversity was possibly underestimated. Across spike, vaccine-associated CD4 TCRs were found, dominant at 160-218 and 743-854.

Assay used: immunoSEQ multiplex PCR; TCRdb lists only in-frame clones, some missing. The table lists under 200,000 clones, over 90% of them singletons. The TCR sequence derives from an adult in good health. The rearrangement links TRBV9 to TRBJ2-2; D may be TRBD2 (6 bases). The sample was peripheral blood, taken on day 0 of AZD1222 vaccination. In nucleotides, the CDR3 is TGTGCCAGCAGCGTAATGTCGGGACTTCTCAACACCGGGGAGCTGTTTTTT. Translation gives CASSVMSGLLNTGELFF. The complete variable domain, with remaining parts taken from reference TRBV9 and TRBJ2-2, reads DSGVTQTPKHLITATGQRVTLRCSPRSGDLSVYWYQQSLDQGLQFLIQYYNGEERAKGNILERFSAQQFPDLHSELNLSSLELGDSALYFCASSVMSGLLNTGELFFGEGSRLTVL.